This entry is about one TCR beta chain. Its specificity is not known. This record comes from a study of a mutant IDH1 vaccine in newly diagnosed glioma. Study as a whole: Vaccination started 4-6 weeks after radiotherapy alone, or with temozolomide cycles. Sex among treated patients split about 62% male, around 38% female; mean age was approximately 40 years. Patients were pretreated with radiotherapy, temozolomide, or both, mostly both.

Time point described: week 5, during vaccination. With topical imiquimod, each dose of the vaccine consisted of 300 ug of mutant IDH1 20-mer peptide. TCRdb keeps only in-frame clones here, not all; method: immunoSEQ multiplex PCR. The table includes about 53,000 clones, around 82% detected once. Deletions cut 3 bases from V and 4 bases from J, with 19 bases between. Germline assignment: CDR1 ENHRY and CDR2 SYGVKD. The CDR3 is made up of 16 amino acids. The gene calls are TRBV10-3 and TRBJ2-7; no reliable D call. Source: PBMCs, taken from a glioma patient whose treatment included an IDH1 peptide vaccine. This TCR was sampled from a woman aged 18-35 years with glioma. Some clones in this sample may be carry-over from other donors' samples. CDR3 nucleotides: TGTGCCATCAGTGAAGGAGCCCGGGTTAGTTCTTACGAGCAGTACTTC. It codes for CAISEGARVSSYEQYF.